The T cell receptor beta chain under discussion was sequenced for a study of blood T cell repertoires in COVID-19 (dated by TCRdb to about 2020). Broadly, across the study: Samples covering the acute and convalescent phases of COVID-19 were provided by collaborators in the United States, Italy and Spain. Deeply sampled blood TCRbeta repertoires from subjects exposed to, actively infected with, or recovered from COVID-19 were included in the dataset. The samples were drawn from the first 160 participants of the ongoing ImmuneRACE study and from some 1,300 subjects provided by 6 global collaborators. Where available, HLA class I and class II types were obtained from metadata supplied by the sample provider rather than from assay-based typing. The repertoires were released in a freely available public database meant as a resource for research on the immune response to SARS-CoV-2. A de-identified subject ID, COVID-19 status, age in years and sex were almost always included in the sample metadata. The material from the prospective study consisted of cDNA or gDNA derived from T cells, B-cell-depleted T cells, or PBMCs.

Including the terminal cysteine and phenylalanine, the CDR3 comprises 15 residues. Of all the DNA, just the CDR3 is kept, 45 bases in frame from base 1. V and J are truncated by 0 bases and 7 bases respectively, leaving an intervening sequence of 10 bases. The CDR1 and CDR2 encoded by the germline V gene are MNHEY and SVGAGI. Another Seattle source contributed samples from volunteer blood donors who had recovered from COVID-19. Each collaborating institution followed its own protocols to collect whole blood in K2EDTA tubes. For TCRbeta analysis, collaborators shipped samples in one of three forms: frozen whole blood, isolated PBMCs, or DNA extracted from either of those sample types. Regarding this clone: Its target antigen remains unknown. One base away there is no much larger clone; base qualities are not given.

TCRbeta CDR3 regions were amplified from genomic DNA using the immunoSEQ Assay, a bias-controlled multiplex PCR. The paper's processing steps were these. Nucleated cell counts per sample were estimated from amplification of reference gene primers within the assay. To quantify the absolute abundance of each unique TCRbeta CDR3 rearrangement, sequence reads were collapsed and filtered. For each sample, productive Simpson clonality was calculated as the square root of Simpson's diversity index over productive rearrangements. Entries here come from immuneACCESS through TCRdb and include only in-frame sequences with V and J called. Some clones fail to appear in such tables; in the studies checked, an unresolved V gene covers under half of the shortfall, and the cause of the remainder is unknown. Clonal size and the V and J genes are those of that table, whereas D and trimming came from the DNA. Within this sample are hundreds of thousands of clones, with approximately 87% of them counted one time only. The leading ten clones occupy about 1.6% of the sample.

What the work shows at the level of the full study, not this receptor alone: The quantity of clinical and demographic metadata differed by source and by participant and was supplied without curation.

Sequences were obtained from peripheral blood. The chain is encoded by TRBV6-5 joined to TRBJ1-6; possibly the D gene is TRBD1, per 5 matching bases. This sequence originates from a woman in her forties who had recovered from COVID-19. The DNA sequence reads TGTGCCAGCAGTTACTCTGCCCGGGGGAATTCACCCCTCCACTTT. Translated, it reads CASSYSARGNSPLHF.